This record concerns one T cell receptor (beta chain) sequence. This sample is drawn from a study of T cell responses to AZD1222 COVID-19 vaccine. V was cut by 0 bases and J by 3 bases, with 9 bases left in between. The germline CDR1 and CDR2 sequences are SGHRS and YFSETQ. The CDR3 spans 14 residues. The method was immunoSEQ multiplex PCR; TCRdb's version includes in-frame clones alone and lacks a portion of them. This table has about 81,000 clones, 70% to 90% appearing once. The source was peripheral blood, collected 28 days after the second AZD1222 dose. The sequence derives from an adult who received the AZD1222 COVID-19 vaccine. V is TRBV5-1 and J is TRBJ1-1; D is unclear. CDR3 region: CASSLEAQHTEAFF. The CDR3 coding sequence is TGCGCCAGCAGCTTGGAGGCGCAGCACACTGAAGCTTTCTTT.